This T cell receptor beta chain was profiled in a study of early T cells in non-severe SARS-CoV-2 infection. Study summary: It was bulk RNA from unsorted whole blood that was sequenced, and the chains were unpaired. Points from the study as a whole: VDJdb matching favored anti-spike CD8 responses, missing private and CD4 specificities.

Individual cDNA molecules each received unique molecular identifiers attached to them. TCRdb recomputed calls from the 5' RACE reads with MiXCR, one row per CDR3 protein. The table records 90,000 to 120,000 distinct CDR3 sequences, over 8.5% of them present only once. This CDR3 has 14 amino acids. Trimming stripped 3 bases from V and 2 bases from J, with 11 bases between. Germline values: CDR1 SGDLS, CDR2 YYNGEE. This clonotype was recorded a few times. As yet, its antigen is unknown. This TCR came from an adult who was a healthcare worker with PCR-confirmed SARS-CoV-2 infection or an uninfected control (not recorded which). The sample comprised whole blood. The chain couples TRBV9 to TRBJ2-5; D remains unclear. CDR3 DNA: TGTGCCAGCAGCGACCCCGTCTTTCAAGAGACCCAGTACTTC. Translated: CASSDPVFQETQYF.